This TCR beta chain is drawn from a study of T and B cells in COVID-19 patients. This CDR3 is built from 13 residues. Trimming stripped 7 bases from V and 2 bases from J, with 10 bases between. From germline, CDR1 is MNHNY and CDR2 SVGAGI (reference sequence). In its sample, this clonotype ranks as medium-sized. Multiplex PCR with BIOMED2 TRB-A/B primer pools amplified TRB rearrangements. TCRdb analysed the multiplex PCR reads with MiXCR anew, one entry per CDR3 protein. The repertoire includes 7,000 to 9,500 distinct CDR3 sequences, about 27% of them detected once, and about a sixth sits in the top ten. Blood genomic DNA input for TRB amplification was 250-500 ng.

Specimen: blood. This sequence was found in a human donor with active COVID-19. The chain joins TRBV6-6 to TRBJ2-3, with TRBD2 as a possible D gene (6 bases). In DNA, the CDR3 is TGTGCCAGCACCCGGGGGTCCACAGATACGCAGTATTTT. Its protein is CASTRGSTDTQYF.